This passage covers 14 T cell receptor beta chains from one sample sequenced in a study of cytomegalovirus exposure and HLA in healthy donors. Amplification used 60 Vbeta primers and 13 Jbeta primers. Produced via immunoSEQ multiplex PCR; TCRdb's table is partial and in-frame only. Among 150,000 to 190,000 clones listed, roughly 85% were seen once. The specimen sequenced was PBMCs. These receptors all come from a woman between 18 and 29 years old in good health and CMV-seronegative.

In this sample, this clone turned up once. The chain recombines TRBV5-1 with TRBJ2-1; D call uncertain. CDR1 SGHRS and CDR2 YFSETQ come from the germline V gene. There are 14 residues in the CDR3. V lost 0 bases and J 8 bases, leaving 12 bases between the germline ends. The CDR3 DNA reads as TGCGCCAGCAGCTTGGCCCGCCCTGAGGATGAGCAGTTCTTC. Amino acids: CASSLARPEDEQFF.

V gene TRBV18 combines with J gene TRBJ2-7, with D possibly TRBD2 on 6 matching bases. Germline V gene lookup returns CDR1 KGHSH and CDR2 LQKENI. Trimming removed 2 bases at V and 2 bases at J, with 13 bases between. The CDR3 runs 15 residues. The CDR3 protein is CASSPSLGRTYEQYF. In DNA, the CDR3 is TGTGCCAGCTCACCATCCCTCGGGAGAACCTACGAGCAGTACTTC.

The chain couples TRBV9 to TRBJ2-3, with TRBD2 matching 10 bases. V shed 4 bases and J 3 bases; nucleotides not matched to a gene: 8. CDR1 SGDLS and CDR2 YYNGEE come from the germline V gene. This CDR3 is 16 amino acids long. The chain's CDR3 is CASSPRTSGVTDTQYF. DNA of the CDR3: TGTGCCAGCAGCCCTCGGACTAGCGGAGTGACAGATACGCAGTATTTT.

This chain uses TRBV6-6 with TRBJ2-3; D perhaps matches TRBD1 (5 bases). V lost 6 bases and J lost 6, with 10 bases in between. Looked up from germline, CDR1 is MNHNY and CDR2 is SVGAGI (reference sequence). This CDR3 is 12 amino acids long. CDR3 amino acids: CASRPRADTQYF. The CDR3 DNA follows: TGTGCCAGCAGACCCAGGGCCGATACGCAGTATTTT.

The gene calls are TRBV2 and TRBJ2-5; 7 nucleotides agree with TRBD2. CDR3 size: 13 residues. Germline V gene data show CDR1 as SNHLY and CDR2 as FYNNEI. J gave up 4 bases and V 9 bases, and 8 bases lay outside the gene matches. In nucleotides, the CDR3 is TGTGCCAGTAAGAATCGGGAGGTAGAGACCCAGTACTTC. Amino acids: CASKNREVETQYF.

This clone turned up a few times. The genes are TRBV9 and TRBJ2-3; no reliable D call. Trimming pared 0 bases from V and 3 bases from J, leaving 8 bases between. The CDR3 spans 14 residues. Per germline, CDR1 SGDLS and CDR2 YYNGEE. CDR3 DNA sequence: TGTGCCAGCAGCGTAGGGAGTGTTACAGATACGCAGTATTTT. This encodes CASSVGSVTDTQYF.

The V gene is TRBV28, the J gene TRBJ2-2; 9 positions match TRBD1. In germline, CDR1 is MDHEN, CDR2 SYDVKM. The V segment lost 5 bases and the J segment 11 bases; nucleotides outside the gene matches: 6. This CDR3 contains 13 residues. DNA of the CDR3: TGTGCCAGCAGTACCCCGGGACAGGGTGAGCTGTTTTTT. Translated: CASSTPGQGELFF.

This chain connects TRBV7-2 to TRBJ2-5; 9 bases agree with TRBD2. This CDR3 contains 14 residues. The trim removed 11 bases at V and 3 bases at J, leaving 10 bases unmatched. Per germline, CDR1 SGHTA and CDR2 FQGNSA. CDR3 amino acids: CALAGGPGKETQYF. The CDR3 DNA reads TGTGCCCTCGCGGGGGGGCCGGGGAAAGAGACCCAGTACTTC.

J is TRBJ2-7 and V is TRBV19; 7 nucleotides match TRBD1. In germline, CDR1 is LNHDA, CDR2 SQIVND (reference sequence). V dropped 5 bases and J dropped 2; count of bases not matched to a gene: 6. This CDR3 is 14 amino acids long. The CDR3 loop is CASSSTGTAYEQYF. The CDR3 DNA sequence: TGTGCCAGTAGTTCCACCGGGACAGCCTACGAGCAGTACTTC.

This clone was recorded only once. CDR3 DNA sequence: TGTGCCAGCAGACGGTCCGGGACACCACGGGGGGGTGAGCAGTTCTTC. This gives the protein CASRRSGTPRGGEQFF. The gene calls are TRBV28 and TRBJ2-1; 8 nucleotides match TRBD2. This CDR3 contains 16 residues. Germline V gene sequence: CDR1 MDHEN, CDR2 SYDVKM. V lost 6 bases and J lost 9; bases outside the gene matches: 16.

This chain connects TRBV19 to TRBJ1-1, with D possibly being TRBD1 (6 bases). The CDR3 contains 16 residues. With 6 bases removed from V and 1 base from J, the gap between germline ends came to 18 bases. Germline loops: CDR1 LNHDA, CDR2 SQIVND (reference sequence). Here the CDR3 reads CASSKLGGGPNTEAFF. The DNA for the CDR3 is TGTGCCAGTAGCAAACTCGGTGGGGGCCCGAACACTGAAGCTTTCTTT.

The V call is TRBV7-2, the J call TRBJ2-5; the match to TRBD2 covers 11 bases. The CDR3 is 17 residues long. Germline V lookup: CDR1 SGHTA, CDR2 FQGNSA. With V trimmed by 7 bases and J by 5 bases, 15 bases remained unmatched. DNA for the CDR3: TGTGCCAGCACCCCATTGGGACTAGCGGTCCCGGGGGAGACCCAGTACTTC. This gives the protein CASTPLGLAVPGETQYF.

The table lists this clone with a count of one. The junction does not match germline at one end; this may be a read error. V gene TRBV10-3 combines with J gene TRBJ2-3; 7 bases are a match to TRBD1. This CDR3 is 16 amino acids long. CDR1 ENHRY and CDR2 SYGVKD come from the germline V gene. The CDR3 region is CAISEGVGTVATSGKF. CDR3 coding DNA: TGTGCCATCAGTGAGGGTGTAGGGACAGTGGCCACCTCGGGGAAGTTT.

The chain employs TRBV5-4 and TRBJ1-4; a possible D gene is TRBD1 (5 bases). Trimming shortened V by 4 bases and J by 5 bases, and 15 bases separated the two germline ends. CDR1 is SGHNT, CDR2 YYREEE, per germline (reference sequence). The CDR3 consists of 15 residues. This chain's CDR3 is CASSRGRDLNEKLFF. In DNA, the CDR3 is TGTGCCAGCAGCCGTGGGAGGGACCTAAATGAAAAACTGTTTTTT.